Below, 21 T cell receptor beta chains from the same sample are listed, as sequenced in a study of cytomegalovirus exposure and HLA in healthy donors. The primer mix had 60 Vbeta and 13 Jbeta primers. Profiling relied on immunoSEQ multiplex PCR, and the TCRdb table lists in-frame clones only, not all of them. The sample has roughly 190,000 clones, 70% to 80% seen once. The sequenced sample was PBMCs. The receptor source for this set is a woman between 25 and 40 years old in good health and CMV-seropositive.

This clone came up a few times. This rearrangement joins TRBV14 to TRBJ1-1, with D uncertain. CDR3 length equals 15 residues. Trimming pared 0 bases from V and 5 bases from J, leaving 13 bases between. Germline V gene sequence: CDR1 SGHDN, CDR2 FVKESK. The CDR3 DNA sequence: TGTGCCAGCAGCCAAGAGAAGAACAGAGGGACTGAAGCTTTCTTT. This translates into CASSQEKNRGTEAFF.

The chain couples TRBV6-1 to TRBJ1-2; weak D call: TRBD1 (5 bases). V was cut by 6 bases and J by 5 bases, with 16 bases left in between. Germline-derived CDR1 and CDR2 are MNHNS and SASEGT. CDR3 length: 14 amino acids. The CDR3 loop reads CASREGPDGYGYTF. The DNA of the CDR3 is TGTGCCAGCAGGGAGGGGCCGGATGGGTATGGCTACACCTTC.

The CDR3 spells CASGGGGGRPEAFF. CDR3 bases: TGCGCCAGCGGGGGGGGAGGTGGCCGCCCTGAAGCTTTCTTT. The V and J genes are TRBV5-1 and TRBJ1-1; the D gene is possibly TRBD1 (5 bases). Germline CDR1 reads SGHRS; CDR2 reads YFSETQ. V was shortened by 7 bases and J by 6 bases, with 19 bases between the two germline ends. This CDR3 comprises 14 residues.

This clone came up a few times. This chain joins TRBV5-1 and TRBJ2-1; TRBD1 agrees at 8 bases. V shed 2 bases, J shed 0 bases, and the junction held 7 bases outside the gene matches. Germline V gives CDR1 SGHRS, CDR2 YFSETQ. The CDR3 sequence is 17 residues long. The CDR3 region is CASSFFGTGPSYNEQFF. The CDR3 coding sequence is TGCGCCAGCAGCTTCTTCGGGACAGGTCCCTCCTACAATGAGCAGTTCTTC. The variable domain in full, with the rest retrieved from reference TRBV5-1 and TRBJ2-1, is KAGVTQTPRYLIKTRGQQVTLSCSPISGHRSVSWYQQTPGQGLQFLFEYFSETQRNKGNFPGRFSGRQFSNSRSEMNVSTLELGDSALYLCASSFFGTGPSYNEQFFGPGTRLTVL.

The J gene is TRBJ2-2, the V gene TRBV10-2; 7 nucleotides line up with TRBD1. J lost 0 bases, V lost 7 bases, and 14 bases had no gene match. Germline lookup yields CDR1 WSHSY and CDR2 SAAADI. The CDR3 length is 18 residues. CDR3 bases: TGCGCCAGCATGAAAGGGGCAGGGGGTCCTCCGAACACCGGGGAGCTGTTTTTT. This codes for CASMKGAGGPPNTGELFF.

This sequence joins TRBV4-3 and TRBJ1-5; 7 nucleotides agree with TRBD1. The CDR3 loop spans 16 amino acids. The ends lost 4 bases at V and 4 bases at J; junction bases unmatched: 10. The germline V gene encodes CDR1 LGHNA and CDR2 YSLEER. The CDR3 loop reads CASSPHVRDRNQPQHF. CDR3 DNA sequence: TGCGCCAGCAGCCCCCATGTCCGGGACAGAAATCAGCCCCAGCATTTT.

This clone was counted only a few times. The CDR3 protein is CASSEWGGEYEQYF. CDR3 nucleotide sequence: TGTGCCAGCAGTGAATGGGGAGGGGAGTACGAGCAGTACTTC. The chain joins TRBV25-1 to TRBJ2-7, with 7 bases that match TRBD2. The CDR3 has 14 residues. Unmatched junction bases numbered 4, after V lost 1 base and J lost 4 bases. Germline V gene sequence: CDR1 MGHDK, CDR2 SYGVNS.

In its sample, this clone was seen a few times. The V gene is TRBV30, the J gene TRBJ2-5; 8 bases fit TRBD2. The CDR3 runs to 14 residues. Germline V lookup: CDR1 GTSNPN, CDR2 SVGIG (reference sequence). V dropped 0 bases and J dropped 1; count of bases not matched to a gene: 1. The CDR3 DNA reads TGTGCCTGGAGTGTCGGGGGGGGCCAAGAGACCCAGTACTTC. The encoded protein is CAWSVGGGQETQYF.

This clone was seen once. The chain joins TRBV14 to TRBJ1-1, with 8 positions matching TRBD1. CDR1 is SGHDN, CDR2 FVKESK, per germline. V gave up 0 bases and J gave up 10 bases; unmatched junction bases: 10. This CDR3 has 15 amino acids. The CDR3 nucleotides are TGTGCCAGCAGCCAAGACAAACAGGGGGAAATCGGAGCTTTCTTT. Translation: CASSQDKQGEIGAFF.

This chain links TRBV15 with TRBJ2-5, with 9 bases lining up with TRBD2. The CDR3 has 21 residues. CDR1 is LNHNV and CDR2 is YYDKDF in the germline V gene (reference sequence). V shed 1 base, J shed 5 bases, and the junction held 23 bases outside the gene matches. For the CDR3, the DNA is TGTGCCACCAGCAGAGGGGGGGCGGAGGTCAGGGTAGCGGGAGTACTGGAGACCCAGTACTTC. Its translation: CATSRGGAEVRVAGVLETQYF.

The rearrangement joins TRBV2 to TRBJ1-2; D unresolved. The CDR3 has 15 amino acids. The germline V gene has CDR1 SNHLY and CDR2 FYNNEI. Trimming pared 0 bases from V and 3 bases from J, leaving 11 bases between. CDR3 amino acids: CASSEARVGHYGYTF. CDR3 sequence (DNA): TGTGCCAGCAGTGAAGCGCGAGTGGGCCACTATGGCTACACCTTC. Looking up the rest from reference TRBV2 and TRBJ1-2 gives the full variable domain: EPEVTQTPSHQVTQMGQEVILRCVPISNHLYFYWYRQILGQKVEFLVSFYNNEISEKSEIFDDQFSVERPDGSNFTLKIRSTKLEDSAMYFCASSEARVGHYGYTFGSGTRLTVV.

The count of this clone is one. The rearrangement links TRBV28 to TRBJ2-7; D is perhaps TRBD1 (5 bases). The V end was cut by 5 bases, the J end by 3 bases, with 11 bases between. The CDR3 extends over 13 amino acids. Germline V lookup: CDR1 MDHEN, CDR2 SYDVKM. CDR3 loop: CASSLSGFYEQYF. The CDR3 nucleotides read TGTGCCAGCAGTCTCTCAGGGTTCTACGAGCAGTACTTC. Full variable domain (missing parts from reference TRBV28 and TRBJ2-7): DVKVTQSSRYLVKRTGEKVFLECVQDMDHENMFWYRQDPGLGLRLIYFSYDVKMKEKGDIPEGYSVSREKKERFSLILESASTNQTSMYLCASSLSGFYEQYFGPGTRLTVT.

The V call is TRBV9, the J call TRBJ2-3; 7 bases are shared with TRBD2. Germline trimming cut 0 bases from V and 4 bases from J; bases unmatched to any gene: 5. This CDR3 has 15 amino acids. Germline-derived CDR1 and CDR2 are SGDLS and YYNGEE. The CDR3 region is CASSVGGGDPDTQYF. The CDR3 DNA reads as TGTGCCAGCAGCGTAGGTGGGGGGGATCCAGATACGCAGTATTTT.

V usage is TRBV4-3 and J usage is TRBJ2-7; possibly TRBD2 for D (6 bases). CDR1 and CDR2 from the germline V gene are LGHNA and YSLEER. Trimming pared 0 bases from V and 3 bases from J, leaving 12 bases between. There are 15 residues in the CDR3. The CDR3 is CASSQDARGNYEQYF. The DNA for the CDR3 is TGCGCCAGCAGCCAAGATGCCCGGGGGAACTACGAGCAGTACTTC.

This rearrangement joins TRBV2 to TRBJ2-2; TRBD1 agrees at 7 bases. The germline V gene has CDR1 SNHLY and CDR2 FYNNEI. J gave up 1 base and V 10 bases, and 9 bases lay outside the gene matches. CDR3 length: 15 amino acids. The CDR3 DNA follows: TGTGCCACCACGACCGGGACAGTGAACACCGGGGAGCTGTTTTTT. Translated, it gives CATTTGTVNTGELFF.

V and J are TRBV6-5 and TRBJ1-4; TRBD1 might be the D (6 bases). The CDR3 consists of 14 residues. Per germline, CDR1 MNHEY and CDR2 SVGAGI. V dropped 3 bases and J dropped 5 bases, with 10 bases sitting between them. Here the CDR3 reads CASSYRGGNEKLFF. CDR3 sequence (DNA): TGTGCCAGCAGTTATCGGGGGGGCAATGAAAAACTGTTTTTT.

This chain links TRBV20-1 with TRBJ1-1; no reliable D call. The CDR3 contains 11 residues. V was pared by 3 bases and J by 8 bases, with 10 bases between. Germline CDR1 and CDR2: DFQATT and SNEGSKA (reference sequence). The chain's CDR3 is CSASQALEAFF. The CDR3 DNA sequence: TGCAGTGCTAGTCAGGCCTTAGAAGCTTTCTTT.

The genes are TRBV7-8 and TRBJ1-2; 9 nucleotides agree with TRBD1. CDR1 SGHVS and CDR2 FQNEAQ come from the germline V gene. V was clipped by 6 bases and J by 7 bases; unmatched bases: 12. The CDR3 extends over 15 amino acids. Here the CDR3 reads CASSPDRGVRGGYTF. The CDR3 coding sequence is TGTGCCAGCAGTCCAGACAGGGGGGTAAGAGGTGGCTACACCTTC.

The chain uses TRBV7-9 and TRBJ1-1, with 9 bases identical to TRBD1. Germline assignment: CDR1 SEHNR and CDR2 FQNEAQ (reference sequence). The CDR3 sequence is 13 residues long. V was pared by 8 bases and J by 6 bases, with 7 bases of the junction left unmatched. CDR3 nucleotides: TGTGCCAGCTTAGGGGACAGGGATGCTGAAGCTTTCTTT. This encodes CASLGDRDAEAFF.

In its sample, this clone was seen a few times. The chain combines TRBV5-8 with TRBJ1-2; D is uncertain. The CDR3 is made up of 14 amino acids. V was trimmed by 0 bases and J by 4 bases, leaving 10 bases between them. Germline-derived CDR1 and CDR2 are SGHTS and YDEGEE. The CDR3 loop reads CASSLETSSYGYTF. Written as DNA, the CDR3 is TGTGCCAGCAGCTTGGAAACATCGTCCTATGGCTACACCTTC.

The sample holds one count of this clone. Here the CDR3 DNA reads TGCGCCAGCAGCGCAACCGGGACTAGCGACCACGAGCAGTACTTC. Protein: CASSATGTSDHEQYF. V is TRBV5-1 and J is TRBJ2-7; TRBD2 matches 10 bases. This CDR3 region has 15 residues. The junction had 9 bases not matched to a gene; V was cut back by 4 bases and J by 5 bases. The germline CDR1 and CDR2 sequences are SGHRS and YFSETQ.